This TCR beta chain appears in the sequencing data of a study of cytomegalovirus exposure and HLA in healthy donors. Study overall: One earlier analysis, a look at 150 million to 200 million T cells, found almost 120 million unique TCR beta sequences. Study conclusions and caveats: About 150 TCR beta chains were listed as cytomegalovirus-associated. Roughly uniform sequencing depth across donors was assumed, possibly incorrectly. TCR beta sequences reportedly predicted most subjects' HLA-A and HLA-B alleles accurately.

A remark on this clone: The target antigen is unknown.

CDR1 and CDR2 from the germline V gene are LNHDA and SQIVND (reference sequence). The CDR3 is made up of 17 amino acids. Trimming took 4 bases from V and 0 from J, leaving 16 bases between them. PCR primers comprised 60 Vbeta and 13 Jbeta primers. Measured with immunoSEQ multiplex PCR; TCRdb has only the in-frame clones, and not every one. Of some 150,000 clones in the sample, 79% were seen once. This receptor was identified in a man aged 25-45 years in good health and CMV-seropositive. The material sequenced was PBMCs. This chain joins TRBV19 and TRBJ2-1, with D possibly matching TRBD2 (7 bases). DNA for the CDR3: TGTGCCAGTAGTAGGGGGCTGCGGGGGAGCTCCTACAATGAGCAGTTCTTC. Its translation: CASSRGLRGSSYNEQFF.